This TCR beta chain was found in a study of tumor-infiltrating lymphocytes in primary liver carcinoma. Study findings and constraints: The study found tumor-adjacent and tumor-blood pairs overlapped less than tumor region pairs.

Total RNA amounting to roughly 480 ng was the source from which TCR beta cDNA was made with a constant-region primer. What produced the TCR beta libraries was three nested multiplex PCR rounds using slightly modified ARM-PCR. The first two PCR rounds used TRBV1-TRBV30 primers with a Cbeta primer, around 10 cycles each. TCRdb ran MiXCR on the multiplex PCR reads and lists one entry per CDR3 protein. This sample has about 120,000 distinct CDR3 sequences, with around two thirds found just once. Between 20 and 30 mg of unsorted bulk tissue served as the source from which RNA and DNA were co-extracted. The CDR3 consists of 20 residues. Trimming left V 1 base short and J 3 bases short, with 27 bases between. The V gene's germline CDR1 is SEHNR and CDR2 FQNEAQ (reference sequence). Note on this clonotype: Antigen specificity is unknown. Being one base from a much bigger clone, this may be a read error. As the CDR3 is not closed by the conserved phenylalanine or tryptophan, this likely results from a read error.

The TCR comes from a woman between 55 and 75 years old with primary liver carcinoma and hepatitis B virus infection. The specimen sequenced was tumor-adjacent normal liver tissue. The V and J genes are TRBV7-9 and TRBJ1-1, with D perhaps TRBD1 (6 bases). This chain's CDR3 is CASSLGWGRPSERRDTEAFL. CDR3 bases: TGTGCCAGCAGCTTAGGCTGGGGGCGCCCCTCGGAACGGCGGGACACTGAAGCTTTCTTA.